This passage covers 20 T cell receptor beta chains from one sample sequenced in a study of T cells in Graves' hyperthyroidism and ophthalmopathy. Amplification of TCR beta CDR3 regions was performed using RNA transcripts as template. First-round RT-PCR targeting the TCR CDR3 was performed with the HTBI primer set. MiXCR, applied by TCRdb to the multiplex PCR reads, yields one record per CDR3 protein. Among 370,000 or so distinct CDR3 sequences listed, roughly 14% were seen once. Sequences were obtained from blood. These receptors originate from a woman aged 18-29 years with Graves' hyperthyroidism that later progressed to Graves' ophthalmopathy.

This clonotype was observed a few times. V gene TRBV4-1 combines with J gene TRBJ2-2, with 8 nucleotides matching TRBD2. Unmatched junction bases numbered 9, after V lost 3 bases and J lost 3 bases. CDR1 is MGHRA, CDR2 YSYEKL, per germline. This CDR3 has 17 amino acids. The CDR3 nucleotides read TGCGCCAGCAGCCAGGCCGTGGGCGGGAGGTACACCGGGGAGCTGTTTTTT. Translation: CASSQAVGGRYTGELFF.

This clonotype was picked up many times. This chain connects TRBV7-9 to TRBJ2-1, with 9 bases fitting TRBD1. The CDR3 runs 17 residues. V gave up 5 bases and J gave up 4 bases; unmatched junction bases: 12. Germline CDR1 and CDR2: SEHNR and FQNEAQ (reference sequence). The CDR3: CASSPGTGLADYNEQFF. CDR3 nucleotides: TGTGCCAGCAGCCCCGGGACAGGGCTAGCGGATTACAATGAGCAGTTCTTC.

This clonotype has a handful of counts. A much more abundant neighbour one base away suggests this may be a read error. The chain couples TRBV6-5 to TRBJ2-7; 7 bases are shared with TRBD2. With V trimmed by 2 bases and J by 6 bases, 10 bases remained unmatched. This CDR3 has 15 residues. Germline CDR1 and CDR2: MNHEY and SVGAGI. The CDR3: CASSYRASGTCEQYF. Written as DNA, the CDR3 is TGTGCCAGCAGTTACCGGGCTAGCGGTACCTGCGAGCAGTACTTC.

The table lists this clonotype with many counts. V and J are TRBV20-1 and TRBJ2-3, with 8 bases matching TRBD2. V lost 2 bases, J lost 4 bases, and 20 bases stayed unmatched. Germline loops: CDR1 DFQATT, CDR2 SNEGSKA (reference sequence). There are 19 residues in the CDR3. The CDR3 DNA sequence: TGCAGTGCTAGATCCGGGACTAGGGGCCTTCTACTTCTCCCAGATACGCAGTATTTT. The encoded protein is CSARSGTRGLLLLPDTQYF.

In the case of this clonotype: A read error is possible here, since a much larger clone lies one base away. V gene TRBV20-1 combines with J gene TRBJ2-5; 8 bases line up with TRBD2. CDR1 DFQATT and CDR2 SNEGSKA come from the germline V gene (reference sequence). This CDR3 contains 20 residues. The V and J ends lost 4 bases and 4 bases, in that order; junction bases with no gene match: 26. The CDR3 spells CSATDGWSGSPSWYPETQYF. In DNA, the CDR3 is TGCAGTGCTACCGACGGTTGGAGCGGGAGTCCATCCTGGTACCCAGAGACCCAGTACTTC.

This clonotype was seen at least ten times. The V gene is TRBV7-6, the J gene TRBJ2-2; 8 bases align to TRBD2. Germline trimming cut 6 bases from V and 5 bases from J; bases unmatched to any gene: 11. Germline V gene sequence: CDR1 SGHVS, CDR2 FNYEAQ. The CDR3 sequence is 16 residues long. CDR3 in DNA: TGTGCCAGCAGTCATACTAGCGGTCTAGGGACCGGGGAGCTGTTTTTT. Protein: CASSHTSGLGTGELFF.

This clonotype was detected many times. The chain links TRBV12-3 or TRBV12-4 to TRBJ2-7; TRBD1 aligns across 10 bases. The V and J ends lost 6 bases and 4 bases, in that order; junction bases with no gene match: 9. The CDR3 totals 15 residues. For the CDR3, the DNA is TGTGCCAGCAGGCCGACAGGGGGCGTTGGTTACGAGCAGTACTTC. Protein product: CASRPTGGVGYEQYF.

This clonotype was found many times. The rearrangement uses TRBV30 and TRBJ1-5; D unresolved. V lost 2 bases and J 7 bases, leaving 9 bases between the germline ends. The CDR3 runs to 12 residues. Germline V CDR1 and CDR2: GTSNPN, SVGIG (reference sequence). This CDR3 is CAWSQSGQPQHF. In nucleotides, the CDR3 is TGTGCCTGGAGTCAATCAGGACAGCCCCAGCATTTT.

Only one count was recorded for this clonotype. The chain combines TRBV6-1 with TRBJ2-7, with D possibly called TRBD1 or TRBD2 (7 bases each). Trimming removed 6 bases at V and 3 bases at J, with 24 bases between. CDR1 is MNHNS and CDR2 is SASEGT in the germline V gene. CDR3 length: 17 amino acids. The CDR3 loop reads CASSKDQGGADNYEQYF. CDR3 bases: TGTGCCAGCAGCAAAGACCAGGGGGGGGCTGACAACTACGAGCAGTACTTC.

This clonotype was seen a few times. The rearrangement uses TRBV6-1 and TRBJ1-2, with 8 bases lining up with TRBD1. The V and J ends lost 8 bases and 4 bases, in that order; junction bases with no gene match: 6. CDR1 and CDR2 (germline): MNHNS, SASEGT. This CDR3 is 13 amino acids long. As DNA, the CDR3 is TGTGCCAGCCGTGGACAGGGCGGCTATGGCTACACCTTC. This gives the protein CASRGQGGYGYTF.

A few counts support this clonotype. This rearrangement joins TRBV20-1 to TRBJ2-1, with TRBD2 matching over 8 bases. In germline, CDR1 is DFQATT, CDR2 SNEGSKA (reference sequence). The CDR3 contains 15 residues. The trim removed 3 bases at V and 7 bases at J, leaving 11 bases unmatched. CDR3 nucleotides: TGCAGTGCTAGCCTGAGGAGCGGGAGCTTAAATGAGCAGTTCTTC. Translation: CSASLRSGSLNEQFF.

The chain employs TRBV13 and TRBJ2-1; 10 bases agree with TRBD1. This CDR3 is built from 16 residues. Unmatched junction bases numbered 11, after V lost 6 bases and J lost 6 bases. Germline V gives CDR1 PRHDT, CDR2 FYEKMQ (reference sequence). CDR3 coding DNA: TGTGCCAGCAGTGATCCGGGACAGGGGTACGTCAATGAGCAGTTCTTC. It translates to CASSDPGQGYVNEQFF.

Ten or more counts support this clonotype. This chain links TRBV6-1 with TRBJ1-6, with D perhaps TRBD1 (5 bases). The CDR3 is 14 amino acids. CDR1 and CDR2 (germline): MNHNS, SASEGT. V was clipped by 5 bases and J by 9 bases, with 14 bases between them. This CDR3 is CASSLGLDVSPLHF. The CDR3 DNA is TGTGCCAGCAGTCTGGGACTTGATGTTTCACCCCTCCACTTT.

There are many counts of this clonotype. The chain couples TRBV27 to TRBJ2-7, with D tentatively TRBD2 (5 bases). CDR3 length equals 13 residues. V was cut by 6 bases and J by 7 bases, with 16 bases left in between. The V gene's germline CDR1 is MNHEY and CDR2 SMNVEV (reference sequence). DNA for the CDR3: TGTGCCAGCAGGGGTCCGCGGGCAAAAGAGCAGTACTTC. This codes for CASRGPRAKEQYF.

This clonotype was observed many times. This chain joins TRBV2 and TRBJ1-1, with D unclear. The V end was cut by 8 bases, the J end by 0 bases, with 16 bases between. Germline V gene sequence: CDR1 SNHLY, CDR2 FYNNEI. The CDR3 runs 15 residues. The DNA for the CDR3 is TGTGCCAGCCGAAGGGATGTTTTGATGAACACTGAAGCTTTCTTT. Its translation: CASRRDVLMNTEAFF. The complete variable domain, with remaining parts taken from reference TRBV2 and TRBJ1-1, reads EPEVTQTPSHQVTQMGQEVILRCVPISNHLYFYWYRQILGQKVEFLVSFYNNEISEKSEIFDDQFSVERPDGSNFTLKIRSTKLEDSAMYFCASRRDVLMNTEAFFGQGTRLTVV.

The table lists this clonotype with many counts. The genes are TRBV12-3 or TRBV12-4 and TRBJ2-1; 7 bases map to TRBD2. CDR3 length: 16 residues. Germline trimming cut 3 bases from V and 4 bases from J; bases unmatched to any gene: 9. This chain's CDR3 is CASSLEGGSAYNEQFF. The CDR3 DNA follows: TGTGCCAGCAGTTTGGAGGGCGGGAGTGCATACAATGAGCAGTTCTTC.

The chain carries TRBV5-6 and TRBJ2-7, with a tentative D call TRBD2 (5 bases). The CDR3 is 11 amino acids. Germline V CDR1 and CDR2: SGHDT, YYEEEE. V was pared by 0 bases and J by 7 bases, with 5 bases between. CDR3 DNA: TGTGCCAGCAGCTTGGGGGAGGAGCAGTACTTC. This encodes CASSLGEEQYF.

This chain joins TRBV28 and TRBJ1-5; D not resolved. From germline, CDR1 is MDHEN and CDR2 SYDVKM. This CDR3 spans 15 amino acids. The V end lost 7 bases, the J end lost 2 bases, and 15 bases lay between the germline ends. The CDR3 reads CASNTEGAGNQPQHF. The CDR3 DNA is TGTGCCAGCAACACAGAGGGAGCTGGCAATCAGCCCCAGCATTTT.

This clonotype has just a few counts. The V and J genes are TRBV7-2 and TRBJ1-4; D gene uncertain. V was shortened by 2 bases and J by 5 bases, with 9 bases between the two germline ends. Germline V gene sequence: CDR1 SGHTA, CDR2 FQGNSA. The CDR3 is made up of 14 amino acids. The CDR3 sequence: CASSLLWQNEKLFF. The CDR3, as DNA: TGTGCCAGCAGCTTATTATGGCAAAATGAAAAACTGTTTTTT.

Many counts were recorded for this clonotype. The chain has TRBV28 and TRBJ2-3, with 11 bases matching TRBD2. The V gene's germline CDR1 is MDHEN and CDR2 SYDVKM. The CDR3 extends over 18 amino acids. V shed 1 base, J shed 12 bases, and the junction held 18 bases outside the gene matches. The CDR3 region is CASSLSFQGGLLAGVQYF. The DNA of the CDR3 is TGTGCCAGCAGTTTATCGTTCCAGGGGGGATTACTAGCGGGAGTTCAGTATTTT.